This T cell receptor beta chain was identified during a study of cytomegalovirus exposure and HLA in healthy donors. Across the whole study: Around 79 million unique TCRs, all from HLA-typed donors, were included in an early release of the data. Findings and limits, study-wide: The study had only CMV serostatus as immune exposure information.

A word on this clone: The antigen is unknown.

The CDR3 extends over 13 amino acids. Germline trimming cut 4 bases from V and 2 bases from J; bases unmatched to any gene: 2. Germline-derived CDR1 and CDR2 are LNHDA and SQIVND (reference sequence). Vbeta (60) and Jbeta (13) primers were used in the PCR. Libraries were prepared by immunoSEQ multiplex PCR; TCRdb keeps only in-frame clonotypes and omits some of them. This table holds 55,000 to 75,000 clones. This clonotype was sampled from a woman in her 30s in good health and CMV-seronegative. The source material was PBMCs. V and J are TRBV19 and TRBJ2-7; 7 nucleotides align to TRBD1. CDR3 bases: TGTGCCAGTAGTAATGACAGGGCCTACGAGCAGTACTTC. This encodes CASSNDRAYEQYF.